The clone carrying this TCR beta chain was counted at least ten times. The antigen is undetermined. V was cut by 5 bases and J by 0 bases, with 20 bases left in between. The germline CDR1 and CDR2 sequences are SEHNR and FQNEAQ (reference sequence). CDR3 length: 18 residues. The data originate from a study of human T cells and chemical hapten exposure. Study observations and caveats: DPC sensitization produced no change in TCRs with frequency above 1 in 1000.

In TCRdb, the RACE reads were re-called with MiXCR into one record per CDR3 protein. The data show nearly 350,000 distinct CDR3 sequences, under 9% seen once. The sample's time point: patch test 1, 2 weeks after DPC sensitization. Treatment meaning: therapeutic diphenylcyclopropenone sensitization with weekly scalp DPC. Sequenced here: whole blood, sampled in connection with sensitization to the hapten diphenylcyclopropenone (DPC). The TCR was taken from a young woman with alopecia areata. Some clones in this sample may be carry-over from other donors' samples. This chain joins TRBV7-9 and TRBJ1-3, with D maybe TRBD1 (6 bases). CDR3 sequence reads: CASSQLSGAITSGNTIYF. In DNA form, the CDR3 reads TGTGCCAGCAGCCAGCTCTCGGGGGCCATTACCTCTGGAAACACCATATATTTT.